These 29 T cell receptor beta chains originate from one sample sequenced in a study of T cell changes during pregnancy in multiple sclerosis. Assay used: immunoSEQ multiplex PCR; TCRdb lists only in-frame clones, some missing. The table lists under 45,000 clones, 88% of them singletons. Sequenced material: CD8+ T cells from peripheral blood mononuclear cells, taken in the first trimester of pregnancy. The source is a female donor with multiple sclerosis, enrolled in a pregnancy study.

Only one count was recorded for this clone. Written as DNA, the CDR3 is TGTGCCAGTAGTATACTGGCGGGGGGGTTTACCGGGGAGCTGTTTTTT. Translation gives CASSILAGGFTGELFF. This rearrangement joins TRBV19 to TRBJ2-2, with 9 bases aligning to TRBD2. CDR3 length equals 16 residues. Unmatched junction bases numbered 6, after V lost 2 bases and J lost 5 bases. CDR1 is LNHDA and CDR2 is SQIVND in the germline V gene (reference sequence).

The chain employs TRBV19 and TRBJ2-7, with TRBD1 identical over 9 bases. Germline CDR1 and CDR2: LNHDA and SQIVND (reference sequence). This CDR3 is built from 14 residues. Losses at the gene ends were 1 base for V and 4 bases for J; bases not matched to a gene: 2. The CDR3 nucleotides read TGTGCCAGTAGTATAGGGGGACAGGGATACGAGCAGTACTTC. Amino acid sequence: CASSIGGQGYEQYF.

The genes are TRBV5-6 and TRBJ1-5; D may be TRBD1 (5 bases). Trimming pared 4 bases from V and 7 bases from J, leaving 9 bases between. Looked up from germline, CDR1 is SGHDT and CDR2 is YYEEEE. The CDR3 covers 12 residues. The CDR3 DNA follows: TGTGCCAGCAGCGGGGGGAGACAGCCCCAGCATTTT. Translating gives CASSGGRQPQHF.

The J gene is TRBJ2-2, the V gene TRBV7-6; tentatively, D is TRBD1 (5 bases). Trimming shortened V by 0 bases and J by 4 bases, and 12 bases separated the two germline ends. Germline-derived CDR1 and CDR2 are SGHVS and FNYEAQ. The CDR3 covers 16 residues. In DNA form, the CDR3 reads TGTGCCAGCAGCTTAGCGGTAGGGGCCGGCACCGGGGAGCTGTTTTTT. The encoded protein is CASSLAVGAGTGELFF.

This chain uses TRBV4-3 with TRBJ1-2, with D perhaps TRBD1 (6 bases). The CDR3 sequence is 15 residues long. Trimming stripped 1 base from V and 9 bases from J, with 18 bases between. Per the germline V gene, CDR1 is LGHNA and CDR2 is YSLEER. The CDR3: CASSQVGGGASSYTF. CDR3 bases: TGCGCCAGCAGCCAAGTAGGGGGTGGCGCCTCTAGCTACACCTTC.

In nucleotides, the CDR3 is TGTGCCAGCAGCGGGGGGACAGTCTCTGGAAACACCATATATTTT. Translating it yields CASSGGTVSGNTIYF. V usage is TRBV9 and J usage is TRBJ1-3; 7 positions match TRBD1. This CDR3 region has 15 residues. Germline loops: CDR1 SGDLS, CDR2 YYNGEE. V gave up 3 bases and J gave up 0 bases; unmatched junction bases: 3.

The rearrangement joins TRBV7-3 to TRBJ2-7; D might be TRBD1 (7 bases). Trimming took off 5 bases at V and 4 bases at J, with 18 bases between the two ends. Germline loops: CDR1 SGHTA, CDR2 FQGTGA. CDR3 length: 15 amino acids. CDR3 region: CASSHGGQLVYEQYF. DNA of the CDR3: TGTGCCAGCAGCCACGGGGGACAGCTTGTTTACGAGCAGTACTTC. Complete variable domain (other parts from reference TRBV7-3 and TRBJ2-7): GAGVSQTPSNKVTEKGKYVELRCDPISGHTALYWYRQSLGQGPEFLIYFQGTGAADDSGLPNDRFFAVRPEGSVSTLKIQRTERGDSAVYLCASSHGGQLVYEQYFGPGTRLTVT.

This chain uses TRBV9 with TRBJ1-1; weak D call: TRBD1 (5 bases). From germline, CDR1 is SGDLS and CDR2 YYNGEE. This CDR3 has 14 residues. The ends were cut back, 4 bases at V and 4 bases at J, with 14 bases in the middle. CDR3 loop: CASSTAGGGTEAFF. In nucleotides, the CDR3 is TGTGCCAGCAGCACAGCTGGGGGGGGCACTGAAGCTTTCTTT.

V usage is TRBV14 and J usage is TRBJ2-3; D call uncertain. The CDR3 spans 13 residues. Trimming pared 4 bases from V and 4 bases from J, leaving 9 bases between. Germline V gives CDR1 SGHDN, CDR2 FVKESK. CDR3 sequence: CASSLANSDTQYF. The CDR3 nucleotides are TGTGCCAGCAGCCTCGCGAATTCAGATACGCAGTATTTT.

The chain carries TRBV5-4 and TRBJ2-4; 10 positions match TRBD1. Germline lookup yields CDR1 SGHNT and CDR2 YYREEE (reference sequence). The CDR3 has 14 amino acids. The J segment lost 8 bases and the V segment lost 4 bases, leaving 6 bases of the junction unmatched. DNA of the CDR3: TGTGCCAGCAGCCCGCCGACAGGGGGCGACATTCAGTACTTC. It specifies CASSPPTGGDIQYF.

The V gene is TRBV5-5, the J gene TRBJ2-7; D is possibly TRBD2 (6 bases). There are 15 residues in the CDR3. Per the germline V gene, CDR1 is SGHKS and CDR2 is YYEKEE (reference sequence). V lost 0 bases to trimming and J lost 0 bases, with 10 bases between them. The CDR3 spells CASSLVGGVSYEQYF. The CDR3 nucleotides read TGTGCCAGCAGCTTGGTAGGAGGGGTCTCCTACGAGCAGTACTTC.

The chain employs TRBV18 and TRBJ2-7; D may be TRBD1 (6 bases). Germline V lookup: CDR1 KGHSH, CDR2 LQKENI. This CDR3 comprises 15 residues. V shed 2 bases and J shed 4 bases, with 15 bases lying between them. Here the CDR3 reads CASSPSADRLYEQYF. Written as DNA, the CDR3 is TGTGCCAGCTCACCATCGGCGGACAGACTTTACGAGCAGTACTTC.

As for this clone: Other DNA sequences in the same sample also yield this CDR3. The rearrangement uses TRBV27 and TRBJ1-1, with D possibly being TRBD1 (5 bases). Germline CDR1 MNHEY, CDR2 SMNVEV (reference sequence). This CDR3 is built from 13 residues. V lost 2 bases, J lost 2 bases, and 6 bases lay in between. Here the CDR3 reads CASSLQGNTEAFF. CDR3 coding DNA: TGTGCCAGCAGTTTACAGGGAAACACTGAAGCTTTCTTT.

This chain uses TRBV27 with TRBJ2-7; 7 nucleotides line up with TRBD1. Losses at the gene ends were 0 bases for V and 5 bases for J; bases not matched to a gene: 7. Per germline, CDR1 MNHEY and CDR2 SMNVEV (reference sequence). This CDR3 has 15 amino acids. Here the CDR3 DNA reads TGTGCCAGCAGTTTATCTGTGAACAGGGGAAACGAGCAGTACTTC. This codes for CASSLSVNRGNEQYF.

In this sample, this clone turned up a few times. The gene calls are TRBV27 and TRBJ1-5, with D possibly matching TRBD1 (5 bases). The germline gives CDR1 MNHEY, CDR2 SMNVEV (reference sequence). With 6 bases removed from V and 0 bases from J, the gap between germline ends came to 9 bases. This CDR3 has 14 residues. Written as DNA, the CDR3 is TGTGCCAGCAGCTTCAGGGATAGCAATCAGCCCCAGCATTTT. It specifies CASSFRDSNQPQHF.

This clone appeared a single time. J is TRBJ1-4 and V is TRBV7-9, with a possible D match to TRBD1 (6 bases). The V end was cut by 4 bases, the J end by 0 bases, with 18 bases between. Germline CDR1 reads SEHNR; CDR2 reads FQNEAQ (reference sequence). The CDR3 contains 18 residues. CDR3 bases: TGTGCCAGCAGCTCAACACAGGGATTCGGGGCAACTAATGAAAAACTGTTTTTT. It is translated as CASSSTQGFGATNEKLFF. The whole variable domain, filled in from reference TRBV7-9 and TRBJ1-4, reads DTGVSQNPRHKITKRGQNVTFRCDPISEHNRLYWYRQTLGQGPEFLTYFQNEAQLEKSRLLSDRFSAERPKGSFSTLEIQRTEQGDSAMYLCASSSTQGFGATNEKLFFGSGTQLSVL.

This CDR3 is CASRDRDTGELFF. In DNA, the CDR3 is TGTGCCAGCAGGGACAGGGACACCGGGGAGCTGTTTTTT. The chain couples TRBV6-5 to TRBJ2-2; 8 bases match TRBD1. V dropped 6 bases and J dropped 3; count of bases not matched to a gene: 0. The CDR3 length is 13 residues. Germline values: CDR1 MNHEY, CDR2 SVGAGI.

The chain is built from TRBV6-4 and TRBJ2-3, with 8 bases matching TRBD1. Per germline, CDR1 MRHNA and CDR2 SNTAGT. Losses at the gene ends were 0 bases for V and 4 bases for J; bases not matched to a gene: 0. The CDR3 loop spans 14 amino acids. CDR3 amino acids: CASSDSQGADTQYF. The CDR3 bases are TGTGCCAGCAGTGACTCACAGGGGGCAGATACGCAGTATTTT.

J is TRBJ2-5 and V is TRBV6-5; D unclear. This CDR3 has 14 residues. Germline CDR1 and CDR2: MNHEY and SVGAGI. Trimming pared 7 bases from V and 0 bases from J, leaving 12 bases between. The DNA of the CDR3 is TGTGCCAGCAAGAGAAAGTGGTACCAAGAGACCCAGTACTTC. Translated: CASKRKWYQETQYF.

This clone was picked up one time. The J gene is TRBJ2-1, the V gene TRBV7-3, with 13 bases matching TRBD2. Germline CDR1 reads SGHTA; CDR2 reads FQGTGA. The trim removed 0 bases at V and 6 bases at J, leaving 8 bases unmatched. The CDR3 consists of 18 residues. The CDR3 region has the DNA TGTGCCAGCAGCTTAACTCTTCAGCGACTAGCGGGGGGCAATGAGCAGTTCTTC. As protein: CASSLTLQRLAGGNEQFF.

The gene calls are TRBV7-6 and TRBJ1-1; TRBD1 matches 7 bases. V lost 5 bases and J lost 0; bases outside the gene matches: 6. Germline V gives CDR1 SGHVS, CDR2 FNYEAQ. The CDR3 has 15 residues. Here the CDR3 DNA reads TGTGCCAGCAGCGCCCCGACAGGGTTGAACACTGAAGCTTTCTTT. Its protein is CASSAPTGLNTEAFF.

The chain uses TRBV7-9 and TRBJ2-3; D perhaps matches TRBD2 (6 bases). This CDR3 spans 15 amino acids. Deletions cut 6 bases from V and 0 bases from J, with 13 bases between. The V gene's germline CDR1 is SEHNR and CDR2 FQNEAQ (reference sequence). Here the CDR3 reads CASRGEVLSTDTQYF. In DNA form, the CDR3 reads TGTGCCAGCAGAGGGGAGGTCCTCAGCACAGATACGCAGTATTTT.

The rearrangement uses TRBV5-1 and TRBJ2-7; TRBD1 matches at 11 bases. This CDR3 has 16 amino acids. The germline gives CDR1 SGHRS, CDR2 YFSETQ. Trimming removed 0 bases from V and 2 bases from J; junction bases left unmatched: 4. The CDR3 DNA follows: TGCGCCAGCAGCTTGGTGTTGGGACAGGGGGCCTACGAGCAGTACTTC. This sequence encodes CASSLVLGQGAYEQYF.

J is TRBJ2-1 and V is TRBV2, with 9 bases fitting TRBD2. V gave up 7 bases and J gave up 5 bases; unmatched junction bases: 15. The CDR3 extends over 17 amino acids. CDR1 is SNHLY, CDR2 FYNNEI, per germline. This CDR3 is CASNRRLASGEDNEQFF. As DNA, the CDR3 is TGTGCCAGCAACCGTCGGTTAGCTAGCGGGGAGGACAATGAGCAGTTCTTC.

This clone was seen more than once but under ten times. The chain is built from TRBV6-1 and TRBJ2-5, with TRBD1 matching 7 bases. CDR3 length equals 16 residues. Per germline, CDR1 MNHNS and CDR2 SASEGT. The ends lost 2 bases at V and 4 bases at J; junction bases unmatched: 10. CDR3 nucleotide sequence: TGTGCCAGCAGTGAAAAGGGGGCGGCGTGGGTAGAGACCCAGTACTTC. Protein: CASSEKGAAWVETQYF.

In DNA, the CDR3 is TGTGCCAGCAGCGCAGGCCCCTGGTCTGGCTACACCTTC. Translation: CASSAGPWSGYTF. The chain couples TRBV7-3 to TRBJ1-2; D gene ambiguous. Trimming pared 5 bases from V and 7 bases from J, leaving 14 bases between. The CDR3 length is 13 residues. Per germline, CDR1 SGHTA and CDR2 FQGTGA. The whole variable domain, filled in from reference TRBV7-3 and TRBJ1-2, reads GAGVSQTPSNKVTEKGKYVELRCDPISGHTALYWYRQSLGQGPEFLIYFQGTGAADDSGLPNDRFFAVRPEGSVSTLKIQRTERGDSAVYLCASSAGPWSGYTFGSGTRLTVV.

This chain connects TRBV4-2 to TRBJ2-1, with TRBD2 matching over 8 bases. Unmatched junction bases numbered 4, after V lost 4 bases and J lost 8 bases. Germline assignment: CDR1 LGHNA and CDR2 YNFKEQ. This CDR3 comprises 13 residues. The CDR3 spells CASSPPAGDEQFF. DNA for the CDR3: TGTGCCAGCAGCCCCCCAGCGGGGGATGAGCAGTTCTTC.

The chain's CDR3 is CATSRDVAGGPDTQYF. In DNA, the CDR3 is TGTGCCACCAGCAGAGATGTGGCGGGGGGGCCAGATACGCAGTATTTT. This chain connects TRBV15 to TRBJ2-3; 9 bases match TRBD2. V was clipped by 0 bases and J by 4 bases; unmatched bases: 5. CDR1 is LNHNV and CDR2 is YYDKDF in the germline V gene (reference sequence). The CDR3 sequence is 16 residues long. The complete variable domain, with remaining parts taken from reference TRBV15 and TRBJ2-3, reads DAMVIQNPRYQVTQFGKPVTLSCSQTLNHNVMYWYQQKSSQAPKLLFHYYDKDFNNEADTPDNFQSRRPNTSFCFLDIRSPGLGDTAMYLCATSRDVAGGPDTQYFGPGTRLTVL.

V and J are TRBV4-1 and TRBJ2-7; 8 nucleotides line up with TRBD2. CDR1 is MGHRA, CDR2 YSYEKL, per germline. The CDR3 sequence is 18 residues long. After removal of 1 base from V and 0 bases from J, the junction contained 11 bases not matched to a gene. CDR3 loop: CASSQASTGGPLSYEQYF. In DNA form, the CDR3 reads TGCGCCAGCAGCCAAGCGTCAACGGGGGGGCCTCTCTCCTACGAGCAGTACTTC.